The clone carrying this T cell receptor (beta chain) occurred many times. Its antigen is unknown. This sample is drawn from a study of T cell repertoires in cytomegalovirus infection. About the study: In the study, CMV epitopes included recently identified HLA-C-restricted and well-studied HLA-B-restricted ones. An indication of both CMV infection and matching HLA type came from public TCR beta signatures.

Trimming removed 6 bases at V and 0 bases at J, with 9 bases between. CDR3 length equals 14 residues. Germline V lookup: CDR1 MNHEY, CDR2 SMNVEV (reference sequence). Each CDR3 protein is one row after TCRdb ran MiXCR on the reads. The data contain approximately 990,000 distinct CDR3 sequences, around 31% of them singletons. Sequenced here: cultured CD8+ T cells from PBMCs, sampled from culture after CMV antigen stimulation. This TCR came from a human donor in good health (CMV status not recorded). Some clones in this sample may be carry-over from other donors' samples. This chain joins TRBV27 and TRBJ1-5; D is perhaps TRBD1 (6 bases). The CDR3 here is CASRDSDSNQPQHF. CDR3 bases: TGTGCCAGCAGGGACAGCGATAGCAATCAGCCCCAGCATTTT.